This TCR beta chain came from a study of T cells in Graves' hyperthyroidism and ophthalmopathy. This clonotype was seen only a few times. Regions amplified from RNA transcripts were the TCR beta CDR3 regions. A first-round RT-PCR of the TCR CDR3 used the HTBI primer set. MiXCR, run by TCRdb on the multiplex PCR reads, gives a single entry per CDR3 protein. The sample yields over 150,000 distinct CDR3 sequences, 17% seen once. The CDR3 totals 13 residues. Trimming took off 1 base at V and 6 bases at J, with 9 bases between the two ends. Looked up from germline, CDR1 is SGHTA and CDR2 is FQGNSA. The TCR comes from a woman aged 45-60 years with Graves' hyperthyroidism. The chain links TRBV7-2 to TRBJ1-2, with D unclear. The sample was blood. CDR3 nucleotides: TGTGCCAGCAGCTTAGTAGGCAGAGATGGCTACACCTTC. It yields the protein CASSLVGRDGYTF.